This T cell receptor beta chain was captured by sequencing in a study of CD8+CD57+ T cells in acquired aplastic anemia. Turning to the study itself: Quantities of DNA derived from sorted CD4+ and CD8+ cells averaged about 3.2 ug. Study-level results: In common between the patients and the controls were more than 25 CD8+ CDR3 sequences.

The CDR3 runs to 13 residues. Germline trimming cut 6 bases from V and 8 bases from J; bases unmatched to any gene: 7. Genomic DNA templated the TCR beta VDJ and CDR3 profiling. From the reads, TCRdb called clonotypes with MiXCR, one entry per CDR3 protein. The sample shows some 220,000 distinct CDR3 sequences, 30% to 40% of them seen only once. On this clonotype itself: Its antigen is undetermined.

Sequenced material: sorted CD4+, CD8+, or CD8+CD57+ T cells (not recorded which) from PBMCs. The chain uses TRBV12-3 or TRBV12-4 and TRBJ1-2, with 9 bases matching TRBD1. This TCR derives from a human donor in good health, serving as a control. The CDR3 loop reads CASSRRTGDGYTF. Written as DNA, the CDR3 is TGTGCCAGCAGCCGTAGGACAGGGGACGGCTACACCTTC.